These T cell receptor beta chains were read from a single sample in a study of CD8 T cells in ankylosing spondylitis. TCRdb re-called the 5' RACE reads with MiXCR, one entry per CDR3 protein. The table includes about 35,000 distinct CDR3 sequences, about 9.4% detected once. Sequencing input: blood, either unsorted or a sorted T cell fraction (not recorded which). The origin of the receptors is a male donor with ankylosing spondylitis or in good health (not recorded which). The CDR3 runs from the conserved cysteine through the conserved F or W. The D gene is left open where the match is weak. The size entry is marked missing in some rows and otherwise reads once, few, many or a size class.

d_gene: .
v_gene: TRBV11-2
abundance: .
j_gene: TRBJ2-3
CDR3nt: TGTGCCAGCAGCTTAGGATGGGACCGCACAGATACGCAGTATTTT
CDR3aa: CASSLGWDRTDTQYF

d_gene: .
v_gene: TRBV7-8
abundance: many
j_gene: TRBJ2-1
CDR3nt: TGTGCCAGCAGCTTATCTGGGCAGCGAGCTGAGCAGTTCTTC
CDR3aa: CASSLSGQRAEQFF

d_gene: TRBD2
v_gene: TRBV29-1
abundance: many
j_gene: TRBJ2-3
CDR3nt: TGCAGCGTTAAAGGCCCCACTAGCGGATCAGATACGCAGTATTTT
CDR3aa: CSVKGPTSGSDTQYF

d_gene: TRBD2
v_gene: TRBV7-6
abundance: many
j_gene: TRBJ2-1
CDR3nt: TGTGCCAGCAGTCGATCTACTAGCGGGGATGAGCAGTTCTTC
CDR3aa: CASSRSTSGDEQFF

d_gene: .
v_gene: TRBV7-2
abundance: many
j_gene: TRBJ1-2
CDR3nt: TGTGCCAGCAGCTTAGGACCCCCCGCTGGCTACACCTTC
CDR3aa: CASSLGPPAGYTF

d_gene: TRBD1
v_gene: TRBV20-1
abundance: many
j_gene: TRBJ2-7
CDR3nt: TGCAGTGCTTCACAGGGGAAGTACGAGCAGTACTTC
CDR3aa: CSASQGKYEQYF

d_gene: .
v_gene: TRBV7-2
abundance: many
j_gene: TRBJ2-5
CDR3nt: TGTGCCAGCAGCCTCGGCAGGGGATCGGAGACCCAGTACTTC
CDR3aa: CASSLGRGSETQYF

d_gene: TRBD1
v_gene: TRBV18
abundance: .
j_gene: TRBJ1-2
CDR3nt: TGTGCCAGCTCCGGACAGGGAAACTATGGCTACACCTTC
CDR3aa: CASSGQGNYGYTF

d_gene: TRBD2
v_gene: TRBV12-3/TRBV12-4
abundance: many
j_gene: TRBJ2-5
CDR3nt: TGTGCCAGCAGATCGGGGGGGGGGCCCCAAGAGACCCAGTACTTC
CDR3aa: CASRSGGGPQETQYF

d_gene: TRBD2
v_gene: TRBV4-3
abundance: many
j_gene: TRBJ2-3
CDR3nt: TGCGCCAGCAGCCGCGGGACTAGCGGGAGGCAGACAGATACGCAGTATTTT
CDR3aa: CASSRGTSGRQTDTQYF

d_gene: TRBD1
v_gene: TRBV7-6
abundance: .
j_gene: TRBJ2-2
CDR3nt: TGTGCCAGCAGCTTAGCGGCGGGACAGGGGGCCGGGGAGCTGTTTTTT
CDR3aa: CASSLAAGQGAGELFF

d_gene: TRBD2
v_gene: TRBV13
abundance: few
j_gene: TRBJ2-5
CDR3nt: TGTGCCAGCAGCTTAGGCCCTCCGCTAGCGGAGCTCCAAGAGACCCAGTACTTC
CDR3aa: CASSLGPPLAELQETQYF

d_gene: .
v_gene: TRBV3-1
abundance: many
j_gene: TRBJ1-1
CDR3nt: TGTGCCAGCAGCCAAAAAAGAGGGGGGTTCTCTATGAACACTGAAGCTTTCTTT
CDR3aa: CASSQKRGGFSMNTEAFF

d_gene: TRBD2
v_gene: TRBV12-3/TRBV12-4
abundance: many
j_gene: TRBJ2-3
CDR3nt: TGTGCCAGCAGTTCTAGCGGGAGTCCAAATACGCAGTATTTT
CDR3aa: CASSSSGSPNTQYF